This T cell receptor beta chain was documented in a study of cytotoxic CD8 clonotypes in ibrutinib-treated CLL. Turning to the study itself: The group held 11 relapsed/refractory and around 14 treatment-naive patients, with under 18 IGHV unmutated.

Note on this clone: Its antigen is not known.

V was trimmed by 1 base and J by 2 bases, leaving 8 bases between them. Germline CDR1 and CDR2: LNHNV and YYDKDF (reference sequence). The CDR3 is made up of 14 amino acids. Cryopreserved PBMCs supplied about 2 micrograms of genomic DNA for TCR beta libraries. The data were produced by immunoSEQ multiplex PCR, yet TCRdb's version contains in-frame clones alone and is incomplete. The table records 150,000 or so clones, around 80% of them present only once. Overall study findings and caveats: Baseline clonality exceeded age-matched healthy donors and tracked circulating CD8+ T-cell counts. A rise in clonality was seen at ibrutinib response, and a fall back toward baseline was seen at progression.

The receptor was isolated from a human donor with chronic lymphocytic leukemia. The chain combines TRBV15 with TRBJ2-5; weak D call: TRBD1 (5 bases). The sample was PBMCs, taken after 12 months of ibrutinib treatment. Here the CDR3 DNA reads TGTGCCACCAGCAGAGGTGCAGGGCAAGAGACCCAGTACTTC. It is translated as CATSRGAGQETQYF. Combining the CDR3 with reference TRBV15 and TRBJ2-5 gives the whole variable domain DAMVIQNPRYQVTQFGKPVTLSCSQTLNHNVMYWYQQKSSQAPKLLFHYYDKDFNNEADTPDNFQSRRPNTSFCFLDIRSPGLGDTAMYLCATSRGAGQETQYFGPGTRLLVL.